The clone carrying this T cell receptor beta chain was observed a handful of times. Antigen unknown. The CDR3 runs to 14 residues. CDR1 MDHEN and CDR2 SYDVKM come from the germline V gene. V gave up 6 bases and J gave up 7 bases, with 18 bases separating them. Profiling relied on immunoSEQ multiplex PCR, and the TCRdb table lists in-frame clones only, not all of them. The sample has around 130,000 clones; 87% are singletons. The data stem from a study of T cell responses to AZD1222 COVID-19 vaccine. Findings and caveats of the study: The breadth and depth of Spike-specific TCRs increased once two AZD1222 doses had been given.

The TCR comes from an adult in good health. The chain couples TRBV28 to TRBJ1-1, with TRBD1 as a possible D gene (6 bases). The sequencing here drew on peripheral blood, taken on day 0 of AZD1222 vaccination. The CDR3 coding sequence is TGTGCCAGCAGGGTGCCGGGGGGCTATGGTGAAGCTTTCTTT. Protein sequence: CASRVPGGYGEAFF.